The rows below give T cell receptor beta chains drawn from one sample of a study of blood T cell repertoires in COVID-19. Profiling relied on immunoSEQ multiplex PCR, and the TCRdb table lists in-frame clones only, not all of them. The table records about 41,000 clones, roughly 77% of them present only once. Sequencing used peripheral blood. Receptor source: a man of 80 years or more with acute or convalescent COVID-19. CDR3s include the opening cysteine and the closing phenylalanine or tryptophan. Fields, in order: V gene, clone size, D gene, J gene, CDR3 protein, CDR3 DNA. The D gene is left open where the match is weak. For some rows the clone size is stated as once, few or many, or as a class when expanded; others skip it.

>TRBV6-5|-|-|TRBJ1-4
CASSTQGGREKLFF
TGTGCCAGCAGTACCCAGGGAGGGCGAGAAAAACTGTTTTTT
>TRBV3-1/TRBV3-2|-|TRBD2|TRBJ2-1
CASSQGGTSGGPLDEQFF
TGTGCCAGCAGCCAAGGCGGGACTAGCGGGGGGCCGTTGGATGAGCAGTTCTTC
>TRBV23-1|-|TRBD1|TRBJ2-2
CASSQSYEGTGSGGELFF
TGCGCCAGCAGTCAATCGTACGAAGGGACAGGCAGTGGCGGGGAGCTGTTTTTT
>TRBV6-5|few|-|TRBJ1-3
CASTLTVGNTIYF
TGTGCCAGCACCTTGACAGTGGGAAACACCATATATTTT
>TRBV7-3|-|-|TRBJ2-5
CASSLKGRGALGETQYF
TGTGCCAGCAGCTTAAAAGGTCGGGGGGCGCTGGGAGAGACCCAGTACTTC
>TRBV5-1|-|-|TRBJ2-3
CASSPGTTDTQYF
TGCGCCAGCAGCCCAGGGACTACAGATACGCAGTATTTT
>TRBV4-1|once|TRBD2|TRBJ2-1
CASSRLGLGRNEQFF
TGCGCCAGCAGCCGTCTGGGACTAGGGAGGAATGAGCAGTTCTTC
>TRBV9|-|-|TRBJ1-1
CAGRRGGNLEAFF
TGTGCCGGACGAAGGGGGGGCAACCTAGAAGCTTTCTTT
>TRBV4-2|-|TRBD2|TRBJ2-7
CASSQEERTRNYEQYF
TGTGCCAGCAGCCAAGAGGAAAGGACTAGGAACTACGAGCAGTACTTC
>TRBV12-5|-|-|TRBJ2-1
CASGLGASYNEQFF
TGTGCTAGTGGTTTGGGGGCCTCCTACAATGAGCAGTTCTTC
>TRBV4-1|-|-|TRBJ2-1
CASSQDSRGNEQFF
TGCGCCAGCAGCCAAGATAGCAGGGGCAATGAGCAGTTCTTC
>TRBV5-1|-|-|TRBJ1-1
CASSLIPSGTEAFF
TGCGCCAGCAGCTTGATTCCCAGCGGTACTGAAGCTTTCTTT
>TRBV10-3|-|TRBD1|TRBJ1-4
CAISRDRYEKLFF
TGTGCCATCAGTCGGGACAGGTACGAAAAACTGTTTTTT
>TRBV5-1|-|TRBD1|TRBJ2-7
CASSIGGDEQYF
TGCGCCAGCAGCATAGGGGGCGACGAGCAGTACTTC
>TRBV4-1|-|-|TRBJ1-1
CASRTGGWNTEAFF
TGCGCCAGCAGAACGGGGGGCTGGAACACTGAAGCTTTCTTT
>TRBV28|few|TRBD1|TRBJ1-4
CASSSTGTGLEKLFF
TGTGCCAGCAGCTCGACCGGGACAGGCCTCGAAAAACTGTTTTTT
>TRBV6-6|few|TRBD1|TRBJ1-1
CASSIGQGFEAFF
TGTGCCAGCAGCATAGGACAGGGATTCGAAGCTTTCTTT
>TRBV5-4|-|TRBD1|TRBJ1-1
CASSPGQENTEAFF
TGTGCCAGCAGCCCCGGACAGGAGAACACTGAAGCTTTCTTT
>TRBV7-3|-|-|TRBJ2-5
CASSATQGTQYF
TGTGCCAGCAGCGCCACCCAGGGGACCCAGTACTTC
>TRBV6-5|-|-|TRBJ2-1
CASTNALGSREQFF
TGTGCCAGCACCAATGCACTGGGCTCCCGTGAGCAGTTCTTC
>TRBV4-1|-|TRBD1|TRBJ1-4
CASSQEGTGDEKLFF
TGCGCCAGCAGCCAAGAGGGGACAGGGGATGAAAAACTGTTTTTT
>TRBV5-1|-|TRBD2|TRBJ2-7
CASSQASGRARVYEQYF
TGCGCCAGCAGCCAGGCTAGCGGGAGGGCCAGGGTCTACGAGCAGTACTTC
>TRBV28|-|TRBD2|TRBJ2-1
CASSSPSVTSGSSYNEQFF
TGTGCCAGCAGTTCCCCCTCAGTAACTAGCGGGAGCTCCTACAATGAGCAGTTCTTC
>TRBV7-6|-|TRBD2|TRBJ2-3
CASSFSSSGGDTQYF
TGTGCCAGCAGCTTTAGCTCTAGCGGGGGAGATACGCAGTATTTT
>TRBV5-1|once|TRBD1|TRBJ2-1
CASSLGGTGDEQFF
TGCGCCAGCAGCTTGGGCGGGACAGGGGATGAGCAGTTCTTC
>TRBV5-4|-|-|TRBJ1-3
CASSDKQSSGNTIYF
TGTGCCAGCAGCGATAAACAGAGCTCTGGAAACACCATATATTTT
>TRBV9|-|-|TRBJ2-2
CASSVQGLSNTGELFF
TGTGCCAGCAGCGTCCAGGGGCTATCGAACACCGGGGAGCTGTTTTTT
>TRBV3-1/TRBV3-2|-|TRBD2|TRBJ2-7
CASSLKSGGPYEQYF
TGTGCCAGCAGCCTAAAGAGCGGGGGGCCCTACGAGCAGTACTTC
>TRBV7-4|many|-|TRBJ2-7
CASSLEPTGCGYEQYF
TGTGCCAGCAGCTTAGAACCCACAGGGTGCGGCTACGAGCAGTACTTC
>TRBV29-1|-|-|TRBJ1-3
CSVGRGGRSGNTIYF
TGCAGCGTTGGCCGGGGAGGACGCTCTGGAAACACCATATATTTT
>TRBV4-1|-|TRBD1|TRBJ1-4
CASSQGQGAGNEKLFF
TGCGCCAGCAGCCAAGGCCAGGGGGCTGGTAATGAAAAACTGTTTTTT
>TRBV9|-|-|TRBJ2-1
CASSATQRVSYNEQFF
TGTGCCAGCAGCGCCACTCAGCGGGTTTCCTACAATGAGCAGTTCTTC
>TRBV2|few|TRBD1|TRBJ2-2
CASSGGQGAGTGELFF
TGTGCCAGCAGTGGAGGACAGGGGGCAGGAACCGGGGAGCTGTTTTTT
>TRBV25-1|-|-|TRBJ1-6
CASSASGPLHF
TGTGCCAGCAGTGCCTCCGGGCCCCTCCACTTT
>TRBV7-7|-|-|TRBJ2-5
CASSLGLSDRETQYF
TGTGCCAGCAGCTTAGGTCTTTCCGATCGGGAGACCCAGTACTTC
>TRBV3-1/TRBV3-2|-|TRBD1|TRBJ2-7
CASSRGTGAAYEQYF
TGTGCCAGCAGCCGGGGGACAGGGGCGGCCTACGAGCAGTACTTC
>TRBV14|once|-|TRBJ2-2
CASSRITGYTGELFF
TGTGCCAGCAGCCGAATCACAGGGTACACCGGGGAGCTGTTTTTT
>TRBV19|-|TRBD1|TRBJ1-2
CASSSPGQGVYGYTF
TGTGCCAGTAGTTCCCCGGGACAGGGGGTTTATGGCTACACCTTC
>TRBV9|few|-|TRBJ1-2
CASSVGVGGSGYGYTF
TGTGCCAGCAGCGTAGGAGTCGGAGGGTCTGGCTATGGCTACACCTTC
>TRBV7-9|-|TRBD2|TRBJ2-1
CASSQTSGFYNEQFF
TGTGCCAGCAGCCAGACTAGCGGGTTTTACAATGAGCAGTTCTTC
>TRBV3-1/TRBV3-2|few|-|TRBJ1-1
CASSQDGSTEAFF
TGTGCCAGCAGCCAAGATGGCAGCACTGAAGCTTTCTTT
>TRBV13|-|-|TRBJ1-5
CASSTPPGYSNQPQHF
TGTGCCAGCAGCACCCCCCCGGGTTATAGCAATCAGCCCCAGCATTTT
>TRBV24-1|-|TRBD2|TRBJ2-2
CATSDGTRAAGELFF
TGTGCCACCAGTGATGGGACTAGAGCGGCCGGGGAGCTGTTTTTT
>TRBV4-1|few|-|TRBJ1-6
CASSQEHRVYYNSPLHF
TGCGCCAGCAGCCAAGAACACAGGGTCTACTATAATTCACCCCTCCACTTT
>TRBV5-1|-|TRBD1|TRBJ1-2
CASSFGTGGFGYTF
TGCGCCAGCAGCTTTGGGACAGGAGGGTTTGGCTACACCTTC